This T cell receptor (beta chain) was documented in a study of identical twins. Study findings and constraints: Among out-of-frame alpha sequences shared by twins, low generation probability occurred in excess. Surplus twin overlap in beta out-of-frame sequences was less pronounced. Cord blood beta clonotypes present at high abundance carried fewer insertions; no such pattern appeared in memory repertoires. The study reached conclusions through statistical analysis that was cross-sectional, not following the same donors.

TCRdb fed the 5' RACE reads into MiXCR, producing one record per CDR3 protein. The sample contains some 500,000 distinct CDR3 sequences, 14% of which appear only once. Trimming shortened V by 3 bases and J by 0 bases, and 15 bases separated the two germline ends. This CDR3 region has 17 residues. Germline V gene lookup returns CDR1 SGHDN and CDR2 FVKESK. Comments on this clonotype: The antigen is unknown.

In addition, the sample was reused for a study of yellow fever vaccine responses in identical twins.

J is TRBJ1-3 and V is TRBV14; no firm D call. The sequence was obtained from a woman under 30 in good health. Input material: CD4+ T cells sorted from blood. The CDR3 DNA is TGTGCCAGCAGCCAGATATTGGTCAGCGACTCTGGAAACACCATATATTTT. Its translation: CASSQILVSDSGNTIYF.